The next 18 T cell receptor beta chains were all read from a single sample in a study of CD8+ T cells in alopecia areata. cDNA prepared by RNA extraction and subsequent reverse transcription served as the template for sequencing. Produced via immunoSEQ multiplex PCR; TCRdb's table is partial and in-frame only. This sample has about 76,000 clones, with around 60% found just once. Specified treatment: oral pan-JAK inhibitor, 5-10 mg twice daily. Sequenced material: CD8+ T cells sorted from blood, taken at week 24, from a patient treated with tofacitinib. The receptors here all came from a human donor with alopecia areata.

The gene calls are TRBV5-1 and TRBJ1-1; 10 positions agree with TRBD1. The CDR3 consists of 14 residues. Unmatched junction bases numbered 2, after V lost 0 bases and J lost 6 bases. CDR1 and CDR2 (germline): SGHRS, YFSETQ. CDR3 sequence reads: CASSLVGQGAEAFF. The CDR3 DNA is TGCGCCAGCAGCTTGGTAGGACAGGGGGCTGAAGCTTTCTTT.

This clone turned up a few times. This chain connects TRBV28 to TRBJ1-1; no clear D gene. CDR1 and CDR2 (germline): MDHEN, SYDVKM. Trimming cost V 10 bases and J 4 bases, with 13 bases left between them. The CDR3 is made up of 12 amino acids. CDR3 nucleotide sequence: TGTGCCACCTACACGGGGAGCACTGAAGCTTTCTTT. Amino acids: CATYTGSTEAFF.

Regarding this clone: Other DNA sequences in this sample translate to the same CDR3. V is TRBV19 and J is TRBJ2-7, with TRBD1 matching 8 bases. Unmatched junction bases numbered 2, after V lost 1 base and J lost 3 bases. Looked up from germline, CDR1 is LNHDA and CDR2 is SQIVND (reference sequence). This CDR3 is 14 amino acids long. DNA of the CDR3: TGTGCCAGTAGTATAGGGACAGGGAGCTACGAGCAGTACTTC. It codes for CASSIGTGSYEQYF.

The J gene is TRBJ2-1, the V gene TRBV7-2, with 7 bases lining up with TRBD1. Germline trimming cut 3 bases from V and 2 bases from J; bases unmatched to any gene: 4. This CDR3 spans 15 amino acids. Germline V gene data show CDR1 as SGHTA and CDR2 as FQGNSA. The CDR3 nucleotides read TGTGCCAGCAGCTTGGAGAGGGGGCCCTACAATGAGCAGTTCTTC. It codes for CASSLERGPYNEQFF.

The gene calls are TRBV7-8 and TRBJ2-1; 8 nucleotides match TRBD2. The germline V gene encodes CDR1 SGHVS and CDR2 FQNEAQ. V shed 0 bases, J shed 4 bases, and the junction held 5 bases outside the gene matches. This CDR3 spans 16 amino acids. The CDR3 nucleotides read TGTGCCAGCAGCTTAGCCGGGGGGGCCCTATACAATGAGCAGTTCTTC. It codes for CASSLAGGALYNEQFF.

The chain links TRBV7-9 to TRBJ2-1; D is possibly TRBD1 (6 bases). Trimming removed 5 bases from V and 0 bases from J, with 17 bases in between. This CDR3 is built from 17 residues. The germline CDR1 and CDR2 sequences are SEHNR and FQNEAQ (reference sequence). Here the CDR3 DNA reads TGTGCCAGCAGCCGTACGGACAGACCTATCTCCTACAATGAGCAGTTCTTC. As protein: CASSRTDRPISYNEQFF. The full variable domain, completed using reference TRBV7-9 and TRBJ2-1, is DTGVSQNPRHKITKRGQNVTFRCDPISEHNRLYWYRQTLGQGPEFLTYFQNEAQLEKSRLLSDRFSAERPKGSFSTLEIQRTEQGDSAMYLCASSRTDRPISYNEQFFGPGTRLTVL.

This clone was recorded once. The V and J genes are TRBV30 and TRBJ2-1; D perhaps matches TRBD2 (5 bases). The V gene's germline CDR1 is GTSNPN and CDR2 SVGIG (reference sequence). The V end lost 8 bases, the J end lost 4 bases, and 15 bases lay between the germline ends. The CDR3 extends over 13 amino acids. CDR3 residues: CAQDSDFYNEQFF. In DNA form, the CDR3 reads TGTGCCCAAGACTCGGACTTTTACAATGAGCAGTTCTTC.

V is TRBV4-1 and J is TRBJ1-2; 7 positions agree with TRBD1. The V gene's germline CDR1 is MGHRA and CDR2 YSYEKL. CDR3 length equals 16 residues. V trimming: 1 base; J trimming: 1 base; junction bases outside the gene matches: 6. The CDR3 nucleotides read TGCGCCAGCAGCCAAGCCGGGACAGCAAATAACTATGGCTACACCTTC. Amino acids: CASSQAGTANNYGYTF.

The chain has TRBV6-5 and TRBJ2-7; perhaps TRBD2 as D (6 bases). V lost 0 bases, J lost 2 bases, and 8 bases lay in between. Germline values: CDR1 MNHEY, CDR2 SVGAGI. This CDR3 has 14 residues. The CDR3 DNA reads TGTGCCAGCAGTTACTCCCGCGGGGCCTACGAGCAGTACTTC. It is translated as CASSYSRGAYEQYF.

This clone has only a few counts. The chain employs TRBV4-3 and TRBJ1-6; 8 nucleotides line up with TRBD1. The CDR3 length is 14 residues. V lost 0 bases and J lost 11; bases outside the gene matches: 3. CDR1 and CDR2 (germline): LGHNA, YSLEER. The CDR3 DNA reads as TGCGCCAGCAGCCAAGATCGGGGACAGGCACCCCTCCACTTT. Residues: CASSQDRGQAPLHF.

The chain couples TRBV4-1 to TRBJ1-2, with 7 positions matching TRBD1. The germline V gene encodes CDR1 MGHRA and CDR2 YSYEKL. The CDR3 totals 15 residues. V was clipped by 4 bases and J by 4 bases; unmatched bases: 9. The CDR3 DNA reads as TGCGCCAGCAGCCGGGCGCTGGGACAGATCTATGGCTACACCTTC. It translates to CASSRALGQIYGYTF.

The chain joins TRBV5-1 to TRBJ2-7, with 7 bases matching TRBD1. Unmatched junction bases numbered 3, after V lost 6 bases and J lost 0 bases. The CDR3 runs 13 residues. CDR1 and CDR2 (germline): SGHRS, YFSETQ. CDR3 sequence reads: CASMWDSSYEQYF. CDR3 DNA: TGCGCCAGCATGTGGGACAGCTCCTACGAGCAGTACTTC.

The chain combines TRBV6-5 with TRBJ2-7; the D is unclear. The CDR3 is made up of 12 amino acids. Trimming removed 5 bases from V and 2 bases from J, with 7 bases in between. CDR1 and CDR2 (germline): MNHEY, SVGAGI. The DNA for the CDR3 is TGTGCCAGCAGTCCTGGCCCCTACGAGCAGTACTTC. Translating gives CASSPGPYEQYF.

This clone has only one observation. Germline is not matched at one junction end, which may reflect a read error. This chain joins TRBV20-1 and TRBJ2-1; D gene ambiguous. CDR1 DFQATT and CDR2 SNEGSKA come from the germline V gene (reference sequence). This CDR3 comprises 11 residues. Here the CDR3 reads CSARERGEQFF. The CDR3, as DNA: TGCAGCGCTAGAGAGAGAGGCGAGCAGTTCTTC.

The genes are TRBV27 and TRBJ2-6; D is undetermined. This CDR3 comprises 16 residues. Germline CDR1 reads MNHEY; CDR2 reads SMNVEV (reference sequence). V lost 5 bases and J lost 0, with 11 bases in between. CDR3 in DNA: TGTGCCAGCAGTCCGACGCGTGTCTCTGGGGCCAACGTCCTGACTTTC. Residues: CASSPTRVSGANVLTF.

This clone has only a few counts. The V call is TRBV7-2, the J call TRBJ1-1; no clear D. CDR1 is SGHTA and CDR2 is FQGNSA in the germline V gene. The CDR3 spans 13 residues. V was shortened by 3 bases and J by 4 bases, with 9 bases between the two germline ends. For the CDR3, the DNA is TGTGCCAGCAGCTTCCTCGGTGGCACTGAAGCTTTCTTT. Its translation: CASSFLGGTEAFF. The full variable domain, its missing parts supplied by reference TRBV7-2 and TRBJ1-1, is GAGVSQSPSNKVTEKGKDVELRCDPISGHTALYWYRQSLGQGLEFLIYFQGNSAPDKSGLPSDRFSAERTGGSVSTLTIQRTQQEDSAVYLCASSFLGGTEAFFGQGTRLTVV.

The chain couples TRBV19 to TRBJ2-7; D might be TRBD2 (6 bases). V was clipped by 5 bases and J by 2 bases, with 13 bases between them. The CDR3 is made up of 14 amino acids. CDR1 and CDR2 (germline): LNHDA, SQIVND (reference sequence). Here the CDR3 reads CASSATGGPYEQYF. CDR3 nucleotide sequence: TGTGCCAGTAGTGCGACCGGGGGACCCTACGAGCAGTACTTC.

The genes are TRBV7-8 and TRBJ2-1; TRBD2 agrees at 11 bases. This CDR3 spans 14 amino acids. The ends lost 5 bases at V and 8 bases at J; junction bases unmatched: 5. Germline V gene sequence: CDR1 SGHVS, CDR2 FQNEAQ. CDR3 amino acids: CASSPSGRSHEQFF. CDR3 nucleotides: TGTGCCAGCAGCCCTAGCGGGAGGAGCCATGAGCAGTTCTTC.